This TCR beta chain came from a study of vaccination effects on CD4 cells after COVID-19. Here immunoSEQ multiplex PCR was the method, and the copy in TCRdb shows in-frame clones only, minus some. The sample consists of around 66,000 clones, about 74% of them appearing once. The culture ran for approximately 11 days before CD4+ T cells were isolated. Each participant received a vaccine that was either BNT162b2 or mRNA-1273, given as two doses. Germline CDR1 reads SGHRS; CDR2 reads YFSETQ. The CDR3 has 15 amino acids. V lost 3 bases, J lost 4 bases, and 11 bases lay in between. For this clone: Its cognate antigen is unknown.

The chain couples TRBV5-1 to TRBJ2-6; possibly TRBD2 for D (6 bases). This clonotype originated in a human donor who received a COVID-19 vaccine. Specimen: CD4+ T cells from PBMCs cultured without peptide, collected after COVID-19 vaccination. CDR3 loop: CASSSRAGGANVLTF. The DNA of the CDR3 is TGCGCCAGCAGCTCCAGGGCGGGGGGGGCCAACGTCCTGACTTTC. Combining the CDR3 with reference TRBV5-1 and TRBJ2-6 gives the whole variable domain KAGVTQTPRYLIKTRGQQVTLSCSPISGHRSVSWYQQTPGQGLQFLFEYFSETQRNKGNFPGRFSGRQFSNSRSEMNVSTLELGDSALYLCASSSRAGGANVLTFGAGSRLTVL.